The source of this T cell receptor beta chain is a study of cytomegalovirus exposure and HLA in healthy donors. This clone was found once. The CDR3 contains 20 residues. V lost 5 bases to trimming and J lost 3 bases; unmatched junction nucleotides: 14. Germline CDR1 is MNHEY and CDR2 is SMNVEV (reference sequence). TCRdb's table, derived via immunoSEQ multiplex PCR, lists solely in-frame clones and lacks some. The sample yields under 80,000 clones, nearly 95% seen once. The sequenced material came from PBMCs. This chain joins TRBV27 and TRBJ2-3; TRBD2 agrees at 16 bases. The sequence was obtained from a woman between 18 and 29 years old in good health and CMV-seronegative. The CDR3 sequence: CASSPYTGTSGGARTDTQYF. CDR3 nucleotide sequence: TGTGCCAGCAGTCCCTACACCGGGACTAGCGGGGGGGCTAGGACAGATACGCAGTATTTT.